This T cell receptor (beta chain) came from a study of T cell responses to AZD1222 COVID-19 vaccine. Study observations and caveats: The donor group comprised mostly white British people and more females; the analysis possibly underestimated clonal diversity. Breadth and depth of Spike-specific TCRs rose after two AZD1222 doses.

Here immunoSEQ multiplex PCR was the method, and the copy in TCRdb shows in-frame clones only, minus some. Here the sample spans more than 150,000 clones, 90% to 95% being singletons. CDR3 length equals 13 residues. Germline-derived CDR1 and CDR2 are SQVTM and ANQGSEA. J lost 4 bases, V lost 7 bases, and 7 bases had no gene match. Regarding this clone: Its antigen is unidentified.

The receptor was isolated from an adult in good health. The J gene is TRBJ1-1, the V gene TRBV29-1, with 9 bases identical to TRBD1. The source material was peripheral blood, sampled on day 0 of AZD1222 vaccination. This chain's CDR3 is CSANRGQGTEAFF. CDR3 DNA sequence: TGCAGCGCCAACAGGGGGCAGGGCACTGAAGCTTTCTTT.